A selection of T cell receptor beta chains follows, all from one sample in a study of early T cells in non-severe SARS-CoV-2 infection. One entry per CDR3 protein results from TCRdb running MiXCR on the 5' RACE reads. This table has some 34,000 distinct CDR3 sequences, approximately 9.1% appearing once. The sample was whole blood. The source is an adult who was a healthcare worker with PCR-confirmed SARS-CoV-2 infection or an uninfected control (not recorded which). The CDR3 runs from the conserved cysteine through the conserved F or W. A D gene is named only where the DNA matches it firmly. Clone sizes are given selectively: once, few, many, or a class where the clone is expanded.

clone size	V gene	D gene	J gene	CDR3 protein	CDR3 DNA
few	TRBV7-3	TRBD1	TRBJ1-5	CASSLFRRRGPQPQHF	TGTGCCAGCAGCTTATTTAGACGCAGGGGGCCTCAGCCCCAGCATTTT
few	TRBV29-1	TRBD2	TRBJ2-7	CSVVAGTHEQYF	TGCAGCGTTGTAGCGGGGACCCACGAGCAGTACTTC
few	TRBV7-2	TRBD2	TRBJ2-7	CASSPRTSGGLYEQYF	TGTGCCAGCAGCCCGAGGACTAGCGGGGGGCTCTACGAGCAGTACTTC
-	TRBV29-1	TRBD1	TRBJ2-3	CSVDRATDTQYF	TGCAGCGTAGACAGGGCCACAGATACGCAGTATTTT
many	TRBV30	-	TRBJ2-7	CAWSRQVDEQYF	TGTGCCTGGAGCCGACAGGTTGACGAGCAGTACTTC
many	TRBV29-1	TRBD1	TRBJ1-2	CSATGGNYGYTF	TGCAGCGCCACAGGGGGGAACTATGGCTACACCTTC
many	TRBV12-3/TRBV12-4	-	TRBJ2-3	CASSFRGPTDTQYF	TGTGCCAGCAGTTTTAGGGGACCCACAGATACGCAGTATTTT
many	TRBV19	TRBD1	TRBJ2-2	CASSDPGTGSNTGELFF	TGTGCCAGTAGCGATCCCGGGACAGGGTCGAACACCGGGGAGCTGTTTTTT
many	TRBV7-9	-	TRBJ2-5	CASSLSRQLQETQYF	TGTGCCAGCAGCTTAAGTCGCCAGCTCCAAGAGACCCAGTACTTC
many	TRBV6-5	-	TRBJ1-2	CASRPNRDKLYGYTF	TGTGCCAGCAGGCCTAACCGGGACAAACTATATGGCTACACCTTC
-	TRBV7-2	-	TRBJ1-1	CASSLAFMNTEAFF	TGTGCCAGCAGCTTAGCCTTTATGAACACTGAAGCTTTCTTT
many	TRBV7-3	TRBD2	TRBJ2-3	CASTQGTSALYF	TGTGCCAGCACCCAAGGGACTAGCGCTCTGTATTTT
-	TRBV5-1	-	TRBJ1-2	CASSFQGGDGYTF	TGCGCCAGCAGCTTCCAGGGTGGCGATGGCTACACCTTC
-	TRBV25-1	-	TRBJ1-1	CASRTEMNTEALF	TGTGCCAGCAGGACAGAAATGAACACTGAAGCTCTCTTT
many	TRBV20-1	-	TRBJ2-1	CSARRSGYEQFF	TGCAGTGCTAGACGGTCAGGGTATGAGCAGTTCTTC
many	TRBV5-4	-	TRBJ2-6	CASSVKGPGANVLTF	TGTGCCAGCAGCGTTAAAGGGCCTGGGGCCAACGTCCTGACTTTC
-	TRBV29-1	-	TRBJ2-1	CSTLSGGDGEQFF	TGCAGCACCCTATCCGGAGGGGACGGGGAGCAGTTCTTC
many	TRBV10-3	-	TRBJ1-5	CAISVRGDSNQPQHF	TGTGCCATCAGTGTGCGGGGGGATAGCAATCAGCCCCAGCATTTT
few	TRBV3-1	TRBD1	TRBJ2-7	CASSGTGDEQYF	TGTGCCAGCAGCGGGACAGGGGACGAGCAGTACTTC
few	TRBV7-3	TRBD2	TRBJ2-5	CASSPTSGGLWKETQYF	TGTGCCAGCAGCCCAACTAGCGGGGGCCTTTGGAAAGAGACCCAGTACTTC
many	TRBV7-9	-	TRBJ2-7	CASSSGTPYEQYF	TGTGCCAGCAGCTCAGGGACACCCTACGAGCAGTACTTC
few	TRBV11-2	-	TRBJ1-2	CASRRESYGYTF	TGTGCCAGCAGGAGGGAGAGCTATGGCTACACCTTC
many	TRBV29-1	-	TRBJ1-2	CSVQQGWDYGYTF	TGCAGCGTTCAGCAGGGTTGGGATTATGGCTACACCTTC
many	TRBV6-5	TRBD1	TRBJ1-5	CATSPRRGGFGNQPQHF	TGTGCCACCTCACCCCGAAGAGGGGGCTTTGGCAATCAGCCCCAGCATTTT
many	TRBV20-1	TRBD1	TRBJ1-5	CSASDRVSNQPQHF	TGCAGTGCTTCGGACAGGGTCAGCAATCAGCCCCAGCATTTT
many	TRBV7-9	-	TRBJ1-3	CASNEQGSGNTIYF	TGTGCCAGCAACGAACAGGGCTCTGGAAACACCATATATTTT
few	TRBV7-3	-	TRBJ2-1	CASSHSVSDEQFF	TGTGCCAGCAGCCATAGCGTAAGCGATGAGCAGTTCTTC
medium-sized	TRBV6-4	-	TRBJ1-5	CASSGQDGQPQHF	TGTGCCAGCAGCGGCCAGGATGGTCAGCCCCAGCATTTT
-	TRBV19	-	TRBJ1-5	CASQGRPNSYSNQPQHF	TGTGCCAGCCAAGGGAGACCGAACTCTTATAGCAATCAGCCCCAGCATTTT
many	TRBV6-2/TRBV6-3	-	TRBJ2-6	CASSYPGQTSGANVLTF	TGTGCCAGCAGTTACCCGGGACAAACCTCTGGGGCCAACGTCCTGACTTTC